This T cell receptor beta chain was sequenced during a study of blood T cells in healthy people across ages. The second PCR ran about 6 to 11 cycles with a sample-barcoded 5' primer and J-beta primers. From the 5' RACE reads, TCRdb called clonotypes with MiXCR, one entry per CDR3 protein. The sample holds some 710,000 distinct CDR3 sequences, approximately 22% seen once. Germline V gene data show CDR1 as SGHTA and CDR2 as FQGNSA. The CDR3 loop spans 15 amino acids. Deletions cut 7 bases from V and 2 bases from J, with 16 bases between. This clonotype was picked up a small number of times. Material for sequencing was blood. This sequence originates from a man between 65 and 80 years old in good health. The chain combines TRBV7-2 with TRBJ2-3; D remains unclear. Here the CDR3 DNA reads TGTGCCAGCATTAGGGCGGTCTCTTACACAGATACGCAGTATTTT. This codes for CASIRAVSYTDTQYF.